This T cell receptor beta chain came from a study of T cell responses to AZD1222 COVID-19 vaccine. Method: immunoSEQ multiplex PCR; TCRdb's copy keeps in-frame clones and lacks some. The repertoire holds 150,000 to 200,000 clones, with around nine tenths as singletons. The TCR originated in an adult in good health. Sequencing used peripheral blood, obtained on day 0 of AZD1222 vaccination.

CDR3 sequence: CASSLSEGDRVYEQYF. Written as DNA, the CDR3 is TGTGCCAGCAGTTTATCGGAGGGGGACAGGGTCTACGAGCAGTACTTC. The chain has TRBV27 and TRBJ2-7; 9 nucleotides agree with TRBD1. CDR1 MNHEY and CDR2 SMNVEV come from the germline V gene (reference sequence). The CDR3 extends over 16 amino acids. The V gene end was trimmed by 0 bases and the J gene end by 3 bases; junction bases not matched to a gene: 6.